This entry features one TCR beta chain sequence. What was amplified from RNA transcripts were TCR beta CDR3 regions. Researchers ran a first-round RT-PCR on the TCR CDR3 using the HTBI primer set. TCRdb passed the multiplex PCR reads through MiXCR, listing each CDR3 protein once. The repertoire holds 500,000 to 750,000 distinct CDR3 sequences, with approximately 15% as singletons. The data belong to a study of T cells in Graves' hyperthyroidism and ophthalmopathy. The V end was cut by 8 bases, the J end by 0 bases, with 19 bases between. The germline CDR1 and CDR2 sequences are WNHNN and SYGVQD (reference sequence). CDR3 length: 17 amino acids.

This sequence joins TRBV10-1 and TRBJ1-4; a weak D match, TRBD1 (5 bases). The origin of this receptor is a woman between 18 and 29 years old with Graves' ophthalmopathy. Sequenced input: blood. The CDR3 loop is CASGERDGPPTNEKLFF. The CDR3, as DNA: TGCGCCAGCGGGGAGAGGGACGGTCCCCCAACTAATGAAAAACTGTTTTTT.